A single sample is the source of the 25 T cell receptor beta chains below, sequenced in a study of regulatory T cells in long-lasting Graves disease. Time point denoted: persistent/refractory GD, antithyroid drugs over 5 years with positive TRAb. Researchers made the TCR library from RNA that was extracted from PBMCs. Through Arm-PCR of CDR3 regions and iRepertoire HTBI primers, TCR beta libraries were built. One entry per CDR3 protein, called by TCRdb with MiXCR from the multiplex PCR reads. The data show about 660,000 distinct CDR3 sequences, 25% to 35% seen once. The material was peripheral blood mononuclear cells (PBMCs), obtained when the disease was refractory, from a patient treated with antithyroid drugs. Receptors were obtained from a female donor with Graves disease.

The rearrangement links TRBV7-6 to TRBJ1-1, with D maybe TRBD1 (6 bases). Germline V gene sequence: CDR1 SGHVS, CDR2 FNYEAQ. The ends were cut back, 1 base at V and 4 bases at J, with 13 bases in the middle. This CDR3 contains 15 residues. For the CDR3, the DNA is TGTGCCAGCAGCTTAGGTTTGGGACAAGTCACTGAAGCTTTCTTT. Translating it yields CASSLGLGQVTEAFF.

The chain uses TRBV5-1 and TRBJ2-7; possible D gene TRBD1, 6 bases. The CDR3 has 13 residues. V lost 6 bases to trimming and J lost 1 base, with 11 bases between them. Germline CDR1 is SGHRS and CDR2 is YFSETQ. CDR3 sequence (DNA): TGCGCCAGCACCCCGGGACATTCCTACGAGCAGTACTTC. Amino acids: CASTPGHSYEQYF.

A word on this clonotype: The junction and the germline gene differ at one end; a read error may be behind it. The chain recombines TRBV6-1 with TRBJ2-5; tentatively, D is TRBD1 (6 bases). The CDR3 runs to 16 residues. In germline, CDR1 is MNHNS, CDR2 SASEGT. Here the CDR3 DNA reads TGTGCCAGCAGTCAATCCGGGACACTGAAAGAAGAGATCCAGTACTTC. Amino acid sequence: CASSQSGTLKEEIQYF.

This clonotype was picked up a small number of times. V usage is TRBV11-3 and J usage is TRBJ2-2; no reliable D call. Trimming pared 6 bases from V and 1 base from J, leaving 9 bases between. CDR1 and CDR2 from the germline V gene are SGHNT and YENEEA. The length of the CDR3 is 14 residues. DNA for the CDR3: TGTGCCAGCAGGTCCGACGAGAACACCGGGGAGCTGTTTTTT. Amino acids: CASRSDENTGELFF.

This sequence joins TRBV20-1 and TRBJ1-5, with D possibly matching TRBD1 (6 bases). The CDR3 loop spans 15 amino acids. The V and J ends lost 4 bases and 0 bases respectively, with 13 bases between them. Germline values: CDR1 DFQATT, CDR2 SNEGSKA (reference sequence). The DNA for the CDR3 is TGCAGTGCTACCGCTCCAGGGGCTAGCAATCAGCCCCAGCATTTT. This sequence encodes CSATAPGASNQPQHF.

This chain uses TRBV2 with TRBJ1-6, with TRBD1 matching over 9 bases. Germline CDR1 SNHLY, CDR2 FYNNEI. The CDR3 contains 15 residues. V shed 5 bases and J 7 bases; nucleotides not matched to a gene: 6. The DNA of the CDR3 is TGTGCCAGCAGTACCCGGACAGGGGCAAATTCACCCCTCCACTTT. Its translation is CASSTRTGANSPLHF.

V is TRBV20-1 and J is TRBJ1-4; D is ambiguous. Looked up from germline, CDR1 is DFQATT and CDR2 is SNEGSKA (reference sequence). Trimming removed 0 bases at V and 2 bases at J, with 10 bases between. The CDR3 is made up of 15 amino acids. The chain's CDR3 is CSARDWSGTNEKLFF. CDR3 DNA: TGCAGTGCTAGAGATTGGTCCGGGACTAATGAAAAACTGTTTTTT.

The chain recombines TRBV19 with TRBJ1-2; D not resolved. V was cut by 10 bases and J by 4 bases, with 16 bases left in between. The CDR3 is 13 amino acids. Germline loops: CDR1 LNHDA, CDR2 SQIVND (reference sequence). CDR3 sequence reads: CATSSGPLYGYTF. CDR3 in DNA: TGTGCCACTTCCTCCGGGCCCCTCTATGGCTACACCTTC.

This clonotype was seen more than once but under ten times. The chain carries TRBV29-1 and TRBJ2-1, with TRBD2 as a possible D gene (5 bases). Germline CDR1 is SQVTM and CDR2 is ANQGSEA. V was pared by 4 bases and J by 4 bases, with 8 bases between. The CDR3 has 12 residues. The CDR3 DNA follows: TGCAGCGTTGTTGAGCGGTACAATGAGCAGTTCTTC. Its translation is CSVVERYNEQFF.

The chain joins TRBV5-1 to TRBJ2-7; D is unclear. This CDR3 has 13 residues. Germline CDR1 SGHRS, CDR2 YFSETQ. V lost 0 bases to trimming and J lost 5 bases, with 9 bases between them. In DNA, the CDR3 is TGCGCCAGCAGCTTGGGACTTTGGGACGAGCAGTACTTC. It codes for CASSLGLWDEQYF.

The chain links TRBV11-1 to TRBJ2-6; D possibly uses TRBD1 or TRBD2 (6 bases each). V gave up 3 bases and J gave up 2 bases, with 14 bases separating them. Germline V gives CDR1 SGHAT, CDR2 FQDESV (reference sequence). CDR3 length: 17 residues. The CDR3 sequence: CASSLDSSGAGANVLTF. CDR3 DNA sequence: TGTGCCAGCAGCTTGGACAGTTCGGGGGCTGGGGCCAACGTCCTGACTTTC.

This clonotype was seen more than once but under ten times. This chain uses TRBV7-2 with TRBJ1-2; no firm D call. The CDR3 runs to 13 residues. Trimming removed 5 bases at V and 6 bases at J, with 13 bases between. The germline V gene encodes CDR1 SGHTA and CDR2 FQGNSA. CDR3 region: CASSPRPRDGYTF. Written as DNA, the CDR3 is TGTGCCAGCAGCCCCAGGCCCCGGGATGGCTACACCTTC.

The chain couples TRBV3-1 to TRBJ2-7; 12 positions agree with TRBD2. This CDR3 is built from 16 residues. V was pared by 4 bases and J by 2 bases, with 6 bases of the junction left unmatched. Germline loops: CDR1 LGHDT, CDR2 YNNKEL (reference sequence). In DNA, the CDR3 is TGTGCCAGCAGCCCAACGAGGACTAGCGGGACCTACGAGCAGTACTTC. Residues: CASSPTRTSGTYEQYF.

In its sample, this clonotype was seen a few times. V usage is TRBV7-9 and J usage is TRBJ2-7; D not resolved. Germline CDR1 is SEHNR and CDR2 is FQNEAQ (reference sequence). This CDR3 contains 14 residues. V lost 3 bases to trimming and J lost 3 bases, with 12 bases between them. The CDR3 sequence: CASSLAGNYYEQYF. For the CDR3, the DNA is TGTGCCAGCAGCTTGGCTGGCAACTACTACGAGCAGTACTTC.

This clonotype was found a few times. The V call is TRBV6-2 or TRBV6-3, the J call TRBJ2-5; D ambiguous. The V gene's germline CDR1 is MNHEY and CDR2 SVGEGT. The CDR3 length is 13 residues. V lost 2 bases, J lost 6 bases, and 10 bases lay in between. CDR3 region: CASSYVQEQTQYF. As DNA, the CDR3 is TGTGCCAGCAGTTACGTCCAAGAGCAGACCCAGTACTTC.

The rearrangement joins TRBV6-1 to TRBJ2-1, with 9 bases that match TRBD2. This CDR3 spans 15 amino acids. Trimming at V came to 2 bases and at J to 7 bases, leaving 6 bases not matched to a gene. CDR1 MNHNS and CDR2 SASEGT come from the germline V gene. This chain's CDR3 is CASSERGLARNEQFF. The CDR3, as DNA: TGTGCCAGCAGTGAAAGGGGACTAGCTAGGAATGAGCAGTTCTTC.

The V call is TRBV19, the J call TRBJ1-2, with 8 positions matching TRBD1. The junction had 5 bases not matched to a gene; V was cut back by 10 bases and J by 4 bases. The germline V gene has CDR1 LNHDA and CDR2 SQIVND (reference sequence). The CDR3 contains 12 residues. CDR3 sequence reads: CATVGQGYGYTF. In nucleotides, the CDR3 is TGTGCCACGGTCGGACAGGGCTATGGCTACACCTTC.

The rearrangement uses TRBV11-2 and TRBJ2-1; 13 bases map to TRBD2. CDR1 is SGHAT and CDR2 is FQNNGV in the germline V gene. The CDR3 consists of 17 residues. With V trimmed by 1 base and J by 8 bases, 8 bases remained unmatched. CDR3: CASSLGTSGSRSDEQFF. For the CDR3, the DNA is TGTGCCAGCAGCTTAGGGACTAGCGGGAGTCGTTCTGATGAGCAGTTCTTC.

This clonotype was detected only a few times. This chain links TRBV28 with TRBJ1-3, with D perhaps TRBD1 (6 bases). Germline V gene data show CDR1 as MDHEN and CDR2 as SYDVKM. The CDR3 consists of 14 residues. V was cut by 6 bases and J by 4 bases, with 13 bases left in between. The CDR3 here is CASRRGGDGNTIYF. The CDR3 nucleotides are TGTGCCAGCAGAAGGGGGGGTGACGGAAACACCATATATTTT.

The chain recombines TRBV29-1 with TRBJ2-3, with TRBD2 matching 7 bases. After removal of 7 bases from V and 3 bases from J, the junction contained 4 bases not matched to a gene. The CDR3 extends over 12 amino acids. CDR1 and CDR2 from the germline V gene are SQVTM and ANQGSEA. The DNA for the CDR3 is TGCAGCGGAGGACTAGAGACAGATACGCAGTATTTT. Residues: CSGGLETDTQYF.

CDR3 nucleotides: TGTGCCAGCAGCTTCAAACCGACCACTGAAGCTTTCTTT. Its translation: CASSFKPTTEAFF. The rearrangement uses TRBV11-2 and TRBJ1-1, with D hard to call. Germline V gives CDR1 SGHAT, CDR2 FQNNGV. This CDR3 region has 13 residues. The V gene lost 3 bases and the J gene lost 4 bases, with 9 bases spanning the gap.

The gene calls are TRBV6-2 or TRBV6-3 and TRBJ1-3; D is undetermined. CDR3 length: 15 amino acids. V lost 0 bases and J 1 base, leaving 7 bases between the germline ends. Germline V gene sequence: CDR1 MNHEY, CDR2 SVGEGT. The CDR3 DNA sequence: TGTGCCAGCAGTTACTCGGACGGATCTGGAAACACCATATATTTT. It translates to CASSYSDGSGNTIYF.

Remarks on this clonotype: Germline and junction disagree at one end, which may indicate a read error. The CDR3 DNA reads TGCGCCGGCAGCTTGACCCGAGTCACCGGGGAGCTGTTTTTT. It codes for CAGSLTRVTGELFF. This sequence joins TRBV5-1 and TRBJ2-2; D unresolved. The CDR3 contains 14 residues. Germline CDR1 is SGHRS and CDR2 is YFSETQ.

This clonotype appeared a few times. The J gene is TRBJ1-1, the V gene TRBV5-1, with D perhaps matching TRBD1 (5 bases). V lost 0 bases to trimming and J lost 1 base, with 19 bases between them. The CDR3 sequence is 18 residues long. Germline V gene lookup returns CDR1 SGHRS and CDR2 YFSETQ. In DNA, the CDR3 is TGCGCCAGCAGCTTGGTACTCGGCAGGGACTTGCCGAACACTGAAGCTTTCTTT. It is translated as CASSLVLGRDLPNTEAFF. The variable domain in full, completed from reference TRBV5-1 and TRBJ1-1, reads KAGVTQTPRYLIKTRGQQVTLSCSPISGHRSVSWYQQTPGQGLQFLFEYFSETQRNKGNFPGRFSGRQFSNSRSEMNVSTLELGDSALYLCASSLVLGRDLPNTEAFFGQGTRLTVV.

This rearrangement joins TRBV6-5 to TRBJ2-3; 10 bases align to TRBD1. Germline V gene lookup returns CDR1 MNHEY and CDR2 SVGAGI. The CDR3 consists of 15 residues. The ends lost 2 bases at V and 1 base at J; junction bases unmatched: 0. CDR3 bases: TGTGCCAGCAGTTACGGGACAGGGGGCACAGATACGCAGTATTTT. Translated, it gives CASSYGTGGTDTQYF.